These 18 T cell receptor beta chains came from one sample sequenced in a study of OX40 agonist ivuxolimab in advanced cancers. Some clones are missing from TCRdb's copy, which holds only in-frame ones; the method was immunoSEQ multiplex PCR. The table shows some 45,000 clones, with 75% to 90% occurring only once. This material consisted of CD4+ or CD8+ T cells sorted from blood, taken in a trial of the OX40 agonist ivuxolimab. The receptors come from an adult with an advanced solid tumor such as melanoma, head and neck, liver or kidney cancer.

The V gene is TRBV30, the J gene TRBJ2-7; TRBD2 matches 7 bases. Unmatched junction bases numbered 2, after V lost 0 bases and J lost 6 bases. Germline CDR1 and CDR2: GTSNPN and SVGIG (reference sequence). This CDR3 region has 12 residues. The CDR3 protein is CAWSVGGSEQYF. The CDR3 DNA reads TGTGCCTGGAGTGTCGGCGGGAGCGAGCAGTACTTC.

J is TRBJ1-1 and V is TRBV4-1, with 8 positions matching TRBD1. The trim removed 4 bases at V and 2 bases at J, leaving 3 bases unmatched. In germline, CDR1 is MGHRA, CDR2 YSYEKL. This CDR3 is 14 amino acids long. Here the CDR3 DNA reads TGCGCCAGCAGCCTGCAGGGGGCCAACACTGAAGCTTTCTTT. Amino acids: CASSLQGANTEAFF.

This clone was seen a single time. CDR3 nucleotides: TGTGCCAGCAGTTTACGGGGACTAGCGGGGGCCTCCTACGAGCAGTACGTC. Translation: CASSLRGLAGASYEQYV. J is TRBJ2-7 and V is TRBV28; 14 nucleotides match TRBD2. Germline CDR1 and CDR2: MDHEN and SYDVKM. The ends lost 2 bases at V and 0 bases at J; junction bases unmatched: 3. This CDR3 contains 17 residues.

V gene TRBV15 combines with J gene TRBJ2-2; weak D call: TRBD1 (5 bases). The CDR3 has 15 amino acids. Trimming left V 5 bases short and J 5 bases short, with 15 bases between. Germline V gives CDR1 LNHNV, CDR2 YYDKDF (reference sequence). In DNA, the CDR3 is TGTGCCACCAGCGGCCTTAAACAGGCGACCGGGGAGCTGTTTTTT. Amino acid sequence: CATSGLKQATGELFF.

The CDR3 protein is CASSQYPAGGQEQYF. The CDR3 DNA is TGCGCCAGCAGCCAATATCCAGCGGGAGGGCAGGAGCAGTACTTC. The rearrangement joins TRBV4-3 to TRBJ2-7; 10 bases match TRBD2. The V and J ends lost 2 bases and 7 bases, in that order; junction bases with no gene match: 8. The germline V gene has CDR1 LGHNA and CDR2 YSLEER. The CDR3 loop spans 15 amino acids.

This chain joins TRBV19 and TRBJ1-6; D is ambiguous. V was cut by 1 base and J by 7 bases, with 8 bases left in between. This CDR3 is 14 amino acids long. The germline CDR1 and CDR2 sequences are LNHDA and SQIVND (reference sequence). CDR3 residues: CASSIGTVNSPLHF. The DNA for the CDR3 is TGTGCCAGTAGTATAGGAACAGTCAATTCACCCCTCCACTTT.

DNA of the CDR3: TGTGCCAGCCAGATCATGAACACTGAAGCTTTCTTT. This codes for CASQIMNTEAFF. V usage is TRBV6-6 and J usage is TRBJ1-1; D unclear. Deletions cut 8 bases from V and 0 bases from J, with 7 bases between. The length of the CDR3 is 12 residues. Germline V lookup: CDR1 MNHNY, CDR2 SVGAGI (reference sequence).

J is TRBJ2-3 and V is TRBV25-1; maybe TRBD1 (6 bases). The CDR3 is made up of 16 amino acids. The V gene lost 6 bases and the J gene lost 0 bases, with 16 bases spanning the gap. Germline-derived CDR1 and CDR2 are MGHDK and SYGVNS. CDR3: CASRAPDSYSTDTQYF. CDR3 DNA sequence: TGTGCCAGCAGGGCCCCGGACAGCTATAGCACAGATACGCAGTATTTT.

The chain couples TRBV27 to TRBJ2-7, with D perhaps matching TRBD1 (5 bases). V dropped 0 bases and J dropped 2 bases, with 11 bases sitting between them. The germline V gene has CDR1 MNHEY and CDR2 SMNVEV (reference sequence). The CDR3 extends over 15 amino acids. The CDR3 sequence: CASSLSWGAAYEQYF. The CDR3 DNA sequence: TGTGCCAGCAGTTTATCCTGGGGCGCCGCCTACGAGCAGTACTTC.

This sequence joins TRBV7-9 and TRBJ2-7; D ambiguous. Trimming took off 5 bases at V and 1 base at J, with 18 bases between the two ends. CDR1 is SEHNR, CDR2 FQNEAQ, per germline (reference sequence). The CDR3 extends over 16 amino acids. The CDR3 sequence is CASSPVIAASSYEQYV. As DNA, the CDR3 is TGTGCCAGCAGCCCAGTGATCGCGGCCAGTTCCTACGAGCAGTACGTC.

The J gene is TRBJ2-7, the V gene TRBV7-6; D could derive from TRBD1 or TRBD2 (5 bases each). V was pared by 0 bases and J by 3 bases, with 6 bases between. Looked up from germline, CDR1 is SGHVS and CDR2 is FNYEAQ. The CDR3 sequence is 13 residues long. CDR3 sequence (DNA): TGTGCCAGCAGCTTAGCGGGGGTCTACGAGCAGTACTTC. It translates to CASSLAGVYEQYF.

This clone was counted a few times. The CDR3 DNA reads as TGTGCCAGCAATGAGAGGGAAGGGGCTGAAGCTTTCTTT. It codes for CASNEREGAEAFF. The chain combines TRBV6-4 with TRBJ1-1, with a weak D call TRBD1 (5 bases). The length of the CDR3 is 13 residues. The germline gives CDR1 MRHNA, CDR2 SNTAGT. Trimming removed 7 bases from V and 6 bases from J, with 15 bases in between.

CDR3 sequence reads: CASSLGTGGGTDTQYF. The CDR3 nucleotides read TGCGCCAGCAGCCTAGGGACAGGGGGAGGAACAGATACGCAGTATTTT. The V call is TRBV5-1, the J call TRBJ2-3; TRBD1 agrees at 11 bases. The V segment lost 4 bases and the J segment 3 bases; nucleotides outside the gene matches: 7. Germline-derived CDR1 and CDR2 are SGHRS and YFSETQ. The CDR3 consists of 16 residues.

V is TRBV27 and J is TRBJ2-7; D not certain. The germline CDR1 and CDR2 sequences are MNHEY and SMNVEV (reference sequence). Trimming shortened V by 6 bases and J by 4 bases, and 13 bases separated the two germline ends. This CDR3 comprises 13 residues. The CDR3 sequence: CASSPREYYEQYF. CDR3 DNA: TGTGCCAGCAGCCCGAGAGAGTATTACGAGCAGTACTTC.

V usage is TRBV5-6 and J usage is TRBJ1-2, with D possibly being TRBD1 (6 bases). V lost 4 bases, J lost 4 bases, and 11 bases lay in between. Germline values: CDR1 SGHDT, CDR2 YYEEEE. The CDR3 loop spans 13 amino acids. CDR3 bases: TGTGCCAGCAGCATAGAGGGGGTCTATGGCTACACCTTC. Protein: CASSIEGVYGYTF. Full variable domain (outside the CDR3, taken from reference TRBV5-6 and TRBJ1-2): DAGVTQSPTHLIKTRGQQVTLRCSPKSGHDTVSWYQQALGQGPQFIFQYYEEEERQRGNFPDRFSGHQFPNYSSELNVNALLLGDSALYLCASSIEGVYGYTFGSGTRLTVV.

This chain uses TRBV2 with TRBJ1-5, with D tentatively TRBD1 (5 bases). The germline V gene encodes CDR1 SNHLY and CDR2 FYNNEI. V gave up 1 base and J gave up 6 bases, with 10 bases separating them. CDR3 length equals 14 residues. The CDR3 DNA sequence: TGTGCCAGCAGTGAAGATGGGGCTGGTCAGCCCCAGCATTTT. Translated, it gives CASSEDGAGQPQHF. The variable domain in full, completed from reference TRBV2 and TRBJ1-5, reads EPEVTQTPSHQVTQMGQEVILRCVPISNHLYFYWYRQILGQKVEFLVSFYNNEISEKSEIFDDQFSVERPDGSNFTLKIRSTKLEDSAMYFCASSEDGAGQPQHFGDGTRLSIL.

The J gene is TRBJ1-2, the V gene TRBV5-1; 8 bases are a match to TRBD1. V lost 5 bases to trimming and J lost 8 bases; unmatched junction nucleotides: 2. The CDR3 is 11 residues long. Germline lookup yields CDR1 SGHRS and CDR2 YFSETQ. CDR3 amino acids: CASRQGGGYTF. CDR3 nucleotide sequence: TGCGCCAGCAGACAGGGGGGGGGCTACACCTTC.

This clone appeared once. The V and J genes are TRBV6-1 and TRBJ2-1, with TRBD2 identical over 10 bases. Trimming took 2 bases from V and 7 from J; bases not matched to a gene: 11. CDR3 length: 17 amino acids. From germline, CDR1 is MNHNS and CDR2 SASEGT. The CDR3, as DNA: TGTGCCAGCAGTGAATCGGCTAGCGGGGGCCTAGGGAATGAGCAGTTCTTC. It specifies CASSESASGGLGNEQFF.